This T cell receptor beta chain was identified in a study of spatial heterogeneity in lung cancer. Turning to this clonotype: The antigen is unknown.

The sample's time point: sample taken at primary tumor resection. From tumor, nontumor lung or frozen PBMC, whole RNA was taken unsorted for sequencing. TCRdb analysed the 5' RACE reads with MiXCR anew, one entry per CDR3 protein. The sample includes about 9,200 distinct CDR3 sequences, 6.5% to 9% of them seen just once. Germline assignment: CDR1 MNHNS and CDR2 SASEGT. V lost 2 bases and J 3 bases, leaving 5 bases between the germline ends. The CDR3 runs to 12 residues. Study-wide points: Counts of expanded intratumoral alpha and beta TCRs tracked tumor mutation counts. Coverage estimated for tumor T cells reached 5.5% to 9% for alpha chains and roughly 13% for beta chains.

The genes are TRBV6-1 and TRBJ2-7; unclear D gene. The material sequenced was lung tumor tissue, taken at surgery. The sequence derives from a male donor with early-stage non-small cell lung cancer. The CDR3 is CASSEPGYEQYF. The CDR3 DNA is TGTGCCAGCAGTGAACCGGGCTACGAGCAGTACTTC.